The 32 T cell receptor beta chains below come from one sample, sequenced in a study of OX40 agonist ivuxolimab in advanced cancers. Produced via immunoSEQ multiplex PCR; TCRdb's table is partial and in-frame only. The table includes tens of thousands of clones, over 75% detected once. Sequenced here: CD4+ or CD8+ T cells sorted from blood, sampled in a trial of the OX40 agonist ivuxolimab. The receptors here all came from an adult with an advanced solid tumor such as melanoma, head and neck, liver or kidney cancer.

The V and J genes are TRBV7-2 and TRBJ2-7, with a weak D call TRBD1 (5 bases). This CDR3 has 13 residues. With 1 base removed from V and 3 bases from J, the gap between germline ends came to 7 bases. The germline V gene has CDR1 SGHTA and CDR2 FQGNSA. CDR3 sequence: CASSLETVYEQYF. The CDR3 bases are TGTGCCAGCAGCTTAGAGACAGTCTACGAGCAGTACTTC.

V and J are TRBV19 and TRBJ2-6; no clear D. Germline V gene lookup returns CDR1 LNHDA and CDR2 SQIVND (reference sequence). The CDR3 is 17 amino acids. The germline V and J ends were trimmed by 11 bases and 0 bases, with 20 bases remaining between them. CDR3 loop: CALGYWKNYSGANVLTF. The CDR3 coding sequence is TGTGCCCTCGGTTATTGGAAAAATTACTCTGGGGCCAACGTCCTGACTTTC. Complete variable domain (other parts from reference TRBV19 and TRBJ2-6): DGGITQSPKYLFRKEGQNVTLSCEQNLNHDAMYWYRQDPGQGLRLIYYSQIVNDFQKGDIAEGYSVSREKKESFPLTVTSAQKNPTAFYLCALGYWKNYSGANVLTFGAGSRLTVL.

V is TRBV7-2 and J is TRBJ2-7; D could derive from TRBD1 or TRBD2 (5 bases each). The CDR3 spans 19 residues. Per the germline V gene, CDR1 is SGHTA and CDR2 is FQGNSA. The V end was cut by 5 bases, the J end by 2 bases, with 28 bases between. CDR3 region: CASSPQGRLYGGAPYEQYF. CDR3 nucleotide sequence: TGTGCCAGCAGCCCCCAGGGACGTTTGTATGGCGGAGCCCCCTACGAGCAGTACTTC.

V and J are TRBV19 and TRBJ2-5; 9 bases agree with TRBD1. There are 14 residues in the CDR3. J gave up 4 bases and V 3 bases, and 3 bases lay outside the gene matches. In germline, CDR1 is LNHDA, CDR2 SQIVND (reference sequence). The DNA of the CDR3 is TGTGCCAGTAGTATGGGGGGACAGGGAGAGACCCAGTACTTC. Residues: CASSMGGQGETQYF. Complete variable domain (other parts from reference TRBV19 and TRBJ2-5): DGGITQSPKYLFRKEGQNVTLSCEQNLNHDAMYWYRQDPGQGLRLIYYSQIVNDFQKGDIAEGYSVSREKKESFPLTVTSAQKNPTAFYLCASSMGGQGETQYFGPGTRLLVL.

V and J are TRBV14 and TRBJ2-4; D is perhaps TRBD2 (6 bases). The CDR3 contains 17 residues. Trimming removed 1 base from V and 3 bases from J, with 16 bases in between. Germline V lookup: CDR1 SGHDN, CDR2 FVKESK. CDR3 region: CASSQGGLRLGKNIQYF. The CDR3 region has the DNA TGTGCCAGCAGCCAAGGGGGACTCCGATTGGGCAAAAACATTCAGTACTTC.

The CDR3 bases are TGCGCCAGCAGTCCCCAGGGTGTCGATTCACCCCTCCACTTT. Its protein is CASSPQGVDSPLHF. The rearrangement joins TRBV5-1 to TRBJ1-6; the D gene is possibly TRBD1 (5 bases). Per the germline V gene, CDR1 is SGHRS and CDR2 is YFSETQ. Trimming removed 5 bases at V and 8 bases at J, with 14 bases between. The CDR3 runs 14 residues.

In DNA, the CDR3 is TGTGCCAGTAGTACAAGGGATACGCAGTATTTT. This gives the protein CASSTRDTQYF. The rearrangement uses TRBV19 and TRBJ2-3; D call uncertain. Trimming stripped 4 bases from V and 6 bases from J, with 5 bases between. Germline V gives CDR1 LNHDA, CDR2 SQIVND (reference sequence). The CDR3 length is 11 residues.

The rearrangement joins TRBV7-9 to TRBJ1-2; a possible D gene is TRBD1 (6 bases). The length of the CDR3 is 15 residues. V lost 1 base and J lost 4, with 13 bases in between. The germline V gene has CDR1 SEHNR and CDR2 FQNEAQ (reference sequence). CDR3 in amino acids: CASSLVGGGPYGYTF. The CDR3 nucleotides read TGTGCCAGCAGCTTAGTAGGGGGGGGTCCCTATGGCTACACCTTC.

Written as DNA, the CDR3 is TGTGCCAGCAGCTTACCCAACGACTATGGCTACACCTTC. It codes for CASSLPNDYGYTF. This chain uses TRBV7-2 with TRBJ1-2, with no clear D. V shed 2 bases and J shed 3 bases, with 7 bases lying between them. In germline, CDR1 is SGHTA, CDR2 FQGNSA. The CDR3 sequence is 13 residues long.

This clone was seen only a few times. The chain has TRBV19 and TRBJ2-7; D possibly corresponds to TRBD1 (5 bases). V lost 5 bases and J 2 bases, leaving 16 bases between the germline ends. Germline V CDR1 and CDR2: LNHDA, SQIVND (reference sequence). CDR3 length: 15 amino acids. CDR3 DNA: TGTGCCAGTAGTTTGCGGATGGACACAACCTACGAGCAGTACTTC. It yields the protein CASSLRMDTTYEQYF.

J is TRBJ2-1 and V is TRBV5-4; D is perhaps TRBD1 or TRBD2 (6 bases each). Germline CDR1 reads SGHNT; CDR2 reads YYREEE (reference sequence). There are 15 residues in the CDR3. Trimming pared 4 bases from V and 3 bases from J, leaving 14 bases between. CDR3 in DNA: TGTGCCAGCAGCCTCGGGGGCGGAATCTACAATGAGCAGTTCTTC. Amino acid sequence: CASSLGGGIYNEQFF.

The CDR3 DNA follows: TGTGCCAGCAGGTCCACTAGCACCGGGGAGCTGTTTTTT. It translates to CASRSTSTGELFF. V usage is TRBV2 and J usage is TRBJ2-2; weak D call: TRBD2 (5 bases). Germline-derived CDR1 and CDR2 are SNHLY and FYNNEI. With 6 bases removed from V and 4 bases from J, the gap between germline ends came to 9 bases. The CDR3 runs 13 residues.

The V gene is TRBV28, the J gene TRBJ1-5; D remains unclear. Germline loops: CDR1 MDHEN, CDR2 SYDVKM. The CDR3 runs 18 residues. V was clipped by 1 base and J by 5 bases, with 21 bases between them. The CDR3 nucleotides are TGTGCCAGCAGTTTATCCCTAGGTCTGGGTAGCATCGATCAGCCCCAGCATTTT. As protein: CASSLSLGLGSIDQPQHF.

The chain carries TRBV7-3 and TRBJ1-1; D is perhaps TRBD1 (5 bases). This CDR3 has 15 amino acids. V was cut by 5 bases and J by 1 base, with 14 bases left in between. The germline CDR1 and CDR2 sequences are SGHTA and FQGTGA. CDR3 sequence (DNA): TGTGCCAGCAGCGCCTTCGGGGCAGAGAACACTGAAGCTTTCTTT. Protein product: CASSAFGAENTEAFF.

The chain combines TRBV19 with TRBJ1-4; 7 bases are shared with TRBD1. CDR3 size: 15 residues. The V gene's germline CDR1 is LNHDA and CDR2 SQIVND (reference sequence). V trimming: 5 bases; J trimming: 6 bases; junction bases outside the gene matches: 9. The CDR3 DNA sequence: TGTGCCAGTAGTCCAACCGGGACAGAACATGAAAAACTGTTTTTT. Protein product: CASSPTGTEHEKLFF.

The rearrangement links TRBV2 to TRBJ1-4; D is ambiguous. This CDR3 is built from 14 residues. V was shortened by 6 bases and J by 7 bases, with 15 bases between the two germline ends. In germline, CDR1 is SNHLY, CDR2 FYNNEI. This CDR3 is CASRSRGESEKLFF. The CDR3 DNA is TGTGCCAGCAGGTCGCGTGGCGAGAGTGAAAAACTGTTTTTT.

The chain links TRBV7-3 to TRBJ1-3; D is unclear. V lost 5 bases and J 9 bases, leaving 14 bases between the germline ends. Germline V gene data show CDR1 as SGHTA and CDR2 as FQGTGA. CDR3 size: 13 residues. CDR3 coding DNA: TGTGCCAGCAGCCCCGGGCCGACGGGCACCATATATTTT. Amino acids: CASSPGPTGTIYF.

The V call is TRBV28, the J call TRBJ2-5, with 8 nucleotides matching TRBD1. V was clipped by 5 bases and J by 4 bases; unmatched bases: 9. Germline values: CDR1 MDHEN, CDR2 SYDVKM. This CDR3 has 15 residues. CDR3 sequence (DNA): TGTGCCAGCAGTCTCTCAGGGGGCTTGGGAGAGACCCAGTACTTC. Translation: CASSLSGGLGETQYF.

The chain couples TRBV5-5 to TRBJ1-1; a possible D gene is TRBD1 (6 bases). Germline V gene lookup returns CDR1 SGHKS and CDR2 YYEKEE (reference sequence). The CDR3 extends over 15 amino acids. V lost 3 bases to trimming and J lost 1 base, with 13 bases between them. The CDR3 protein is CASSSQGSWNTEAFF. The CDR3 DNA is TGTGCCAGCAGCTCCCAGGGGTCCTGGAACACTGAAGCTTTCTTT. Using reference TRBV5-5 and TRBJ1-1 for the parts outside the CDR3, the full variable domain is DAGVTQSPTHLIKTRGQQVTLRCSPISGHKSVSWYQQVLGQGPQFIFQYYEKEERGRGNFPDRFSARQFPNYSSELNVNALLLGDSALYLCASSSQGSWNTEAFFGQGTRLTVV.

The V and J genes are TRBV5-1 and TRBJ2-1, with 13 positions matching TRBD2. Germline V gene lookup returns CDR1 SGHRS and CDR2 YFSETQ. The V segment lost 3 bases and the J segment 7 bases; nucleotides outside the gene matches: 4. The CDR3 contains 15 residues. CDR3 amino acids: CASSYAGLAGNEQFF. In DNA, the CDR3 is TGCGCCAGCAGCTATGCGGGACTAGCGGGAAATGAGCAGTTCTTC.

This chain links TRBV4-3 with TRBJ2-1; 9 positions match TRBD2. Germline lookup yields CDR1 LGHNA and CDR2 YSLEER. The ends lost 8 bases at V and 4 bases at J; junction bases unmatched: 12. The CDR3 length is 16 residues. CDR3 DNA: TGCGCCAGCTCCCCGGCTGCGGGAGGGCCTTACAATGAGCAGTTCTTC. This translates into CASSPAAGGPYNEQFF.

The rearrangement joins TRBV28 to TRBJ1-2; D call uncertain. The CDR3 totals 11 residues. Germline CDR1 and CDR2: MDHEN and SYDVKM. With 11 bases removed from V and 4 bases from J, the gap between germline ends came to 11 bases. The CDR3 is CAVRGTYGYTF. The CDR3 coding sequence is TGTGCCGTCCGGGGAACCTATGGCTACACCTTC.

J is TRBJ2-4 and V is TRBV15, with TRBD1 matching over 9 bases. V lost 0 bases to trimming and J lost 8 bases; unmatched junction nucleotides: 14. CDR1 LNHNV and CDR2 YYDKDF come from the germline V gene (reference sequence). The CDR3 sequence is 18 residues long. The CDR3 reads CATSRDIRQGGFMDIQYF. The CDR3 DNA reads as TGTGCCACCAGCAGAGATATAAGACAGGGGGGGTTTATGGACATTCAGTACTTC.

The chain uses TRBV5-1 and TRBJ2-7; D is undetermined. Germline-derived CDR1 and CDR2 are SGHRS and YFSETQ. Trimming cost V 3 bases and J 0 bases, with 1 base left between them. The CDR3 is 11 amino acids. This chain's CDR3 is CASSSSYEQYF. The CDR3 bases are TGCGCCAGCAGCTCCTCCTACGAGCAGTACTTC.

The gene calls are TRBV7-2 and TRBJ1-2, with D maybe TRBD1 (5 bases). Looked up from germline, CDR1 is SGHTA and CDR2 is FQGNSA. CDR3 length: 15 amino acids. The V end lost 0 bases, the J end lost 6 bases, and 14 bases lay between the germline ends. CDR3 region: CASSLASAGSHGYTF. The CDR3 DNA is TGTGCCAGCAGCTTAGCCTCAGCAGGGTCTCATGGCTACACCTTC.

V usage is TRBV11-3 and J usage is TRBJ2-1, with D possibly matching TRBD2 (6 bases). CDR3 length: 15 residues. Trimming removed 5 bases from V and 3 bases from J, with 14 bases in between. CDR1 is SGHNT and CDR2 is YENEEA in the germline V gene. CDR3 in amino acids: CASSLGAGNYNEQFF. The CDR3 coding sequence is TGTGCCAGCAGCCTAGGGGCGGGAAACTACAATGAGCAGTTCTTC.

This sequence joins TRBV2 and TRBJ2-7, with D uncertain. Germline V gene sequence: CDR1 SNHLY, CDR2 FYNNEI. The CDR3 totals 14 residues. V gave up 2 bases and J gave up 6 bases, with 14 bases separating them. Written as DNA, the CDR3 is TGTGCCAGCAGTGAACTGTGGGCTAATTCCGAGCAGTACTTC. This codes for CASSELWANSEQYF.

The chain has TRBV7-2 and TRBJ2-7; possibly TRBD1 for D (5 bases). The CDR3 is 15 amino acids. V lost 0 bases and J lost 2, with 11 bases in between. The germline V gene encodes CDR1 SGHTA and CDR2 FQGNSA. The CDR3 is CASSLAGARTYEQYF. CDR3 nucleotides: TGTGCCAGCAGCTTAGCTGGGGCGAGGACCTACGAGCAGTACTTC. The whole variable domain, remainder taken from reference TRBV7-2 and TRBJ2-7, is GAGVSQSPSNKVTEKGKDVELRCDPISGHTALYWYRQSLGQGLEFLIYFQGNSAPDKSGLPSDRFSAERTGGSVSTLTIQRTQQEDSAVYLCASSLAGARTYEQYFGPGTRLTVT.

This chain links TRBV7-2 with TRBJ2-5; D not certain. The CDR3 totals 13 residues. Deletions cut 1 base from V and 5 bases from J, with 8 bases between. CDR1 and CDR2 (germline): SGHTA, FQGNSA. The CDR3 is CASSLDGVETQYF. The CDR3 DNA sequence: TGTGCCAGCAGCTTAGACGGCGTGGAGACCCAGTACTTC.

This chain joins TRBV15 and TRBJ1-4, with 7 bases lining up with TRBD1. V shed 4 bases, J shed 8 bases, and the junction held 10 bases outside the gene matches. The CDR3 extends over 15 amino acids. The germline V gene has CDR1 LNHNV and CDR2 YYDKDF (reference sequence). In nucleotides, the CDR3 is TGTGCCACCAGCATTTCTAGGGGGCTTAGGGAAAAACTGTTTTTT. Amino acids: CATSISRGLREKLFF. Variable domain in full (rest from reference TRBV15 and TRBJ1-4): DAMVIQNPRYQVTQFGKPVTLSCSQTLNHNVMYWYQQKSSQAPKLLFHYYDKDFNNEADTPDNFQSRRPNTSFCFLDIRSPGLGDTAMYLCATSISRGLREKLFFGSGTQLSVL.

This clone was picked up a small number of times. For the CDR3, the DNA is TGTGCCATCAGTGATCGAAGGCTGGTTTCGCCAGATACGCAGTATTTT. As protein: CAISDRRLVSPDTQYF. V usage is TRBV10-3 and J usage is TRBJ2-3; D remains ambiguous. The CDR3 is made up of 16 amino acids. Trimming cost V 3 bases and J 4 bases, with 17 bases left between them. Germline V gene lookup returns CDR1 ENHRY and CDR2 SYGVKD.

This clone was counted once. The V gene is TRBV18, the J gene TRBJ1-2, with no clear D. This CDR3 comprises 15 residues. V was clipped by 5 bases and J by 4 bases, with 17 bases between them. The germline V gene encodes CDR1 KGHSH and CDR2 LQKENI. For the CDR3, the DNA is TGTGCCAGCTCATCAACAGCTATTTCGGGCTATGGCTACACCTTC. It is translated as CASSSTAISGYGYTF.